This T cell receptor beta chain is drawn from a study of blood T cell dynamics during melanoma immunotherapy. A remark on this clone: The sample carries other DNA sequences with the same CDR3.

Profiling relied on immunoSEQ multiplex PCR, and the TCRdb table lists in-frame clones only, not all of them. This table has over 8,000 clones, approximately 86% appearing once. Time point described: pre-treatment baseline. V was trimmed by 4 bases and J by 8 bases, leaving 15 bases between them. This CDR3 spans 14 amino acids. The germline CDR1 and CDR2 sequences are MDHEN and SYDVKM. The sequencing used blood, collected from a patient treated with checkpoint blockade. The sequence was collected from a human donor with melanoma. The chain recombines TRBV28 with TRBJ2-1, with D possibly being TRBD1 or TRBD2 (6 bases each). The chain's CDR3 is CASSWGRGGDEQFF. CDR3 nucleotide sequence: TGTGCCAGCAGTTGGGGGCGGGGTGGGGATGAGCAGTTCTTC.